This T cell receptor beta chain was recovered during a study of shared clonotypes between healthy human individuals. The germline V gene encodes CDR1 SGDLS and CDR2 YYNGEE. The CDR3 runs to 14 residues. V lost 4 bases and J lost 1, with 11 bases in between. Study-wide findings and caveats: Sharing across four donors was highest in naive CD4 (around 5%) and lowest in memory CD8 (roughly 0.4%). Among donors, the sharing of clonotypes was expected to be influenced by sequencing depth.

Some clones are missing from TCRdb's copy, which holds only in-frame ones; the method was immunoSEQ multiplex PCR. This sample has some 1.4 million clones, with roughly 97% found just once. Participating donors were healthy, HIV-negative adults free of recent acute infections or vaccinations. This clone appeared once. As yet, its antigen is unknown. The chain has TRBV9 and TRBJ1-1; maybe TRBD1 (6 bases). Sequences were obtained from naive CD4+ T cells sorted from blood. Subset reported: CD45RA+ positively selected. The receptor was isolated from a man aged 25 to 40 in good health. The CDR3 protein is CASSPRGRNTEAFF. The CDR3 DNA sequence: TGTGCCAGCAGCCCCCGGGGGCGGAACACTGAAGCTTTCTTT.